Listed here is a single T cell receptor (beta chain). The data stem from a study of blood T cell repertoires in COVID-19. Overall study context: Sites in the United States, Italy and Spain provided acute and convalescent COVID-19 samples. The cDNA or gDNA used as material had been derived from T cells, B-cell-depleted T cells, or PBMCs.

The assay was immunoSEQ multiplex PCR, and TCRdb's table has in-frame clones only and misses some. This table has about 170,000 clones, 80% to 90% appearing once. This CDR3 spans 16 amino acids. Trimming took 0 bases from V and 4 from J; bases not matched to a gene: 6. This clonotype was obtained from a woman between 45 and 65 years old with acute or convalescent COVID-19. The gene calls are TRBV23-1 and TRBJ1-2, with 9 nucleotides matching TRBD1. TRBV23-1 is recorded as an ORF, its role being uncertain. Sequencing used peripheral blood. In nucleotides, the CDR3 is TGCGCCAGCAGTCAATCGGGCACAGGGGGCGTCTATGGCTACACCTTC. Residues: CASSQSGTGGVYGYTF.